These 10 T cell receptor beta chains were all obtained from the same sample, sequenced in a study of T cells in Graves' hyperthyroidism and ophthalmopathy. Amplification of TCR beta CDR3 regions was performed using RNA transcripts as template. The TCR CDR3 first-round RT-PCR relied on the HTBI primer set. TCRdb used MiXCR to reprocess the multiplex PCR reads, holding one entry per CDR3 protein. The sample records about 570,000 distinct CDR3 sequences, 40% to 55% being singletons. The sample comprised peripheral blood or thyroid tissue (not recorded which). The source is an adult woman with Graves' disease, either hyperthyroidism or ophthalmopathy (not recorded which).

This clonotype was observed at least ten times. The chain recombines TRBV5-5 with TRBJ1-2; D is undetermined. Trimming removed 3 bases at V and 0 bases at J, with 6 bases between. The CDR3 consists of 13 residues. The germline V gene has CDR1 SGHKS and CDR2 YYEKEE (reference sequence). This chain's CDR3 is CASSYLANYGYTF. In DNA form, the CDR3 reads TGTGCCAGCAGCTATTTGGCTAACTATGGCTACACCTTC.

Written as DNA, the CDR3 is TGTGCCAGCTCGCCCGAGGGGGCTAATGAAAAACTGTTTTTT. Amino acids: CASSPEGANEKLFF. The chain employs TRBV7-3 and TRBJ1-4; tentative D call: TRBD1 (6 bases). Germline CDR1 is SGHTA and CDR2 is FQGTGA. The V gene lost 8 bases and the J gene lost 3 bases, with 13 bases spanning the gap. This CDR3 region has 14 residues.

J is TRBJ2-5 and V is TRBV20-1; D could derive from TRBD1 or TRBD2 (5 bases each). Germline loops: CDR1 DFQATT, CDR2 SNEGSKA (reference sequence). Trimming cost V 7 bases and J 5 bases, with 11 bases left between them. The CDR3 runs 11 residues. CDR3 in amino acids: CSGRDGETQYF. The CDR3 DNA is TGCAGTGGCCGGGACGGGGAGACCCAGTACTTC.

The J gene is TRBJ1-4, the V gene TRBV7-9; weak D call: TRBD1 (5 bases). This CDR3 contains 14 residues. Germline CDR1 SEHNR, CDR2 FQNEAQ (reference sequence). V dropped 4 bases and J dropped 6 bases, with 12 bases sitting between them. CDR3 protein: CASSSRTFDEKLFF. The CDR3 nucleotides read TGTGCCAGCAGCTCGAGGACATTTGATGAAAAACTGTTTTTT.

The sample holds many counts of this clonotype. The gene calls are TRBV11-2 and TRBJ2-5, with 11 bases lining up with TRBD1. The CDR3 covers 17 residues. Looked up from germline, CDR1 is SGHAT and CDR2 is FQNNGV. The trim removed 3 bases at V and 4 bases at J, leaving 10 bases unmatched. The DNA for the CDR3 is TGTGCCAGCAGCTTCGTGGGACAGGGGGTTTGGGGAGAGACCCAGTACTTC. As protein: CASSFVGQGVWGETQYF.

This clonotype was observed many times. The rearrangement links TRBV5-1 to TRBJ2-5; D is undetermined. Germline CDR1 SGHRS, CDR2 YFSETQ. Between the trimmed V and J ends, which lost 3 bases and 4 bases, there was a span of 10 bases. This CDR3 contains 13 residues. CDR3 bases: TGCGCCAGCAGCTCATCAGGTGGAGAGACCCAGTACTTC. This codes for CASSSSGGETQYF.

This clonotype showed up just a few times. The V gene is TRBV10-3, the J gene TRBJ1-1; 7 bases fit TRBD1. The CDR3 totals 13 residues. Germline-derived CDR1 and CDR2 are ENHRY and SYGVKD. J gave up 5 bases and V 10 bases, and 10 bases lay outside the gene matches. The CDR3 loop is CATMRQGGTEAFF. As DNA, the CDR3 is TGTGCCACAATGCGACAGGGAGGGACTGAAGCTTTCTTT.

This clonotype was found many times. This rearrangement joins TRBV20-1 to TRBJ2-7; no reliable D call. Per germline, CDR1 DFQATT and CDR2 SNEGSKA (reference sequence). The CDR3 is made up of 13 amino acids. Trimming took 3 bases from V and 0 from J, leaving 9 bases between them. The CDR3 DNA reads as TGCAGTGCTAGCCCCGGTGGCTCCTACGAGCAGTACTTC. It translates to CSASPGGSYEQYF.

V is TRBV12-3 or TRBV12-4 and J is TRBJ1-5, with D maybe TRBD1 (6 bases). Between the trimmed V and J ends, which lost 0 bases and 6 bases, there was a span of 21 bases. The CDR3 spans 18 residues. The CDR3 region is CASSLATGQGRFGQPQHF. CDR3 nucleotide sequence: TGTGCCAGCAGTTTAGCAACAGGGCAAGGGAGATTTGGTCAGCCCCAGCATTTT.

CDR3 protein: CASSPRPGGTEAFF. The CDR3 bases are TGTGCCAGCAGCCCGCGACCGGGCGGCACTGAAGCTTTCTTT. The chain joins TRBV11-2 to TRBJ1-1; no clear D gene. V lost 5 bases and J 4 bases, leaving 14 bases between the germline ends. The CDR3 spans 14 residues. The V gene's germline CDR1 is SGHAT and CDR2 FQNNGV.